This T cell receptor beta chain was captured by sequencing in a study of T cell responses to AZD1222 COVID-19 vaccine. Study-wide points: The peak T cell response came first, and repertoires were sampled only after it. With dominance at 160-218 and 743-854, vaccine-associated CD4 TCRs spanned spike. There were mostly white British donors and more females than males, and clonal diversity was possibly underestimated.

Of note for this clone: The antigen is unknown.

The V gene lost 7 bases and the J gene lost 13 bases, with 14 bases spanning the gap. This CDR3 comprises 11 residues. Using immunoSEQ multiplex PCR, the repertoire was profiled, and TCRdb retains in-frame clones only, with some absent. This table holds a few hundred thousand clones, roughly 93% found once. The receptor was derived from an adult in good health. The V and J genes are TRBV12-3 or TRBV12-4 and TRBJ2-1; D unclear. The sample consisted of peripheral blood, taken on day 0 of AZD1222 vaccination. The CDR3 loop is CASTPLGPQFF. Here the CDR3 DNA reads TGTGCCAGCACCCCTTTAGGACCTCAGTTCTTC.